One sample yielded the 13 T cell receptor beta chains listed below, sequenced in a study of blood T cell repertoires in COVID-19. Using immunoSEQ multiplex PCR, the repertoire was profiled, and TCRdb retains in-frame clones only, with some absent. Here the sample spans 100,000 to 150,000 clones, roughly 86% being singletons. Specimen: peripheral blood. These receptors were taken from a woman in her 70s with COVID-19, enrolled during active disease.

This chain uses TRBV12-3 or TRBV12-4 with TRBJ1-2; D gene unclear. The CDR3 covers 12 residues. V lost 6 bases and J 4 bases, leaving 9 bases between the germline ends. CDR3 residues: CASSFSGYGYTF. The CDR3 DNA reads as TGTGCCAGCAGCTTCTCGGGCTATGGCTACACCTTC.

The chain has TRBV7-3 and TRBJ2-2, with D maybe TRBD2 (6 bases). Trimming removed 2 bases at V and 9 bases at J, with 19 bases between. CDR3 length equals 16 residues. Germline V CDR1 and CDR2: SGHTA, FQGTGA. The DNA for the CDR3 is TGTGCCAGCAGCTTACTAGCGCCCGCCCAAGCGCGGGAGCTGTTTTTT. It codes for CASSLLAPAQARELFF. Full variable domain (remainder filled in from reference TRBV7-3 and TRBJ2-2): GAGVSQTPSNKVTEKGKYVELRCDPISGHTALYWYRQSLGQGPEFLIYFQGTGAADDSGLPNDRFFAVRPEGSVSTLKIQRTERGDSAVYLCASSLLAPAQARELFFGEGSRLTVL.

The V call is TRBV29-1, the J call TRBJ1-1, with a possible D match to TRBD1 (5 bases). The CDR3 runs to 13 residues. CDR1 SQVTM and CDR2 ANQGSEA come from the germline V gene. V lost 5 bases and J 8 bases, leaving 18 bases between the germline ends. CDR3 loop: CSVSREVGPEAFF. The CDR3 nucleotides are TGCAGCGTTTCCAGGGAGGTTGGCCCCGAAGCTTTCTTT. The full variable domain, its missing parts supplied by reference TRBV29-1 and TRBJ1-1, is SAVISQKPSRDICQRGTSLTIQCQVDSQVTMMFWYRQQPGQSLTLIATANQGSEATYESGFVIDKFPISRPNLTFSTLTVSNMSPEDSSIYLCSVSREVGPEAFFGQGTRLTVV.

The V and J genes are TRBV20-1 and TRBJ1-1; 7 nucleotides match TRBD1. Germline CDR1 is DFQATT and CDR2 is SNEGSKA (reference sequence). CDR3 size: 11 residues. The chain's CDR3 is CRGGRNTEAFF. CDR3 nucleotides: TGCAGAGGGGGCAGGAACACTGAAGCTTTCTTT.

In its sample, this clone was seen once. The chain combines TRBV5-4 with TRBJ1-2; D gene unclear. The ends were cut back, 3 bases at V and 3 bases at J, with 15 bases in the middle. From germline, CDR1 is SGHNT and CDR2 YYREEE (reference sequence). There are 15 residues in the CDR3. The CDR3 loop reads CASSYPPGSDYGYTF. CDR3 bases: TGTGCCAGCAGCTATCCCCCCGGTTCGGACTATGGCTACACCTTC.

The chain links TRBV27 to TRBJ1-2; possibly TRBD1 for D (6 bases). There are 15 residues in the CDR3. Germline values: CDR1 MNHEY, CDR2 SMNVEV (reference sequence). Trimming pared 4 bases from V and 6 bases from J, leaving 18 bases between. The CDR3 DNA reads TGTGCCAGCAGTTCTCTCAGGGGCAGTATACATGGCTACACCTTC. Protein: CASSSLRGSIHGYTF.

The chain recombines TRBV27 with TRBJ1-2, with D uncertain. The CDR3 covers 14 residues. CDR1 is MNHEY, CDR2 SMNVEV, per germline (reference sequence). Trimming took off 1 base at V and 2 bases at J, with 8 bases between the two ends. CDR3 nucleotides: TGTGCCAGCAGTTTATACTCAGGCAACTATGGCTACACCTTC. This gives the protein CASSLYSGNYGYTF.

This clone was detected a few times. The chain combines TRBV2 with TRBJ1-2; D remains unclear. The CDR3 totals 12 residues. Germline lookup yields CDR1 SNHLY and CDR2 FYNNEI. The V end lost 4 bases, the J end lost 8 bases, and 11 bases lay between the germline ends. DNA of the CDR3: TGTGCCAGCAGTGGGAGCTCTAACGGCTACACCTTC. This codes for CASSGSSNGYTF.

V and J are TRBV18 and TRBJ1-6, with 9 bases aligning to TRBD1. Germline CDR1 is KGHSH and CDR2 is LQKENI. Trimming cost V 5 bases and J 5 bases; bases outside gene matches: 4. This CDR3 has 15 residues. CDR3 in amino acids: CASSSRTGDNSPLHF. The CDR3 DNA is TGTGCCAGCTCATCACGGACAGGGGATAATTCACCCCTCCACTTT.

V usage is TRBV28 and J usage is TRBJ2-3, with 7 bases identical to TRBD1. The CDR3 runs 16 residues. After removal of 5 bases from V and 2 bases from J, the junction contained 10 bases not matched to a gene. The germline V gene encodes CDR1 MDHEN and CDR2 SYDVKM. The CDR3 is CASSTETGYITDTQYF. CDR3 DNA sequence: TGTGCCAGCAGTACCGAGACAGGGTATATCACAGATACGCAGTATTTT. The complete variable domain, with remaining parts taken from reference TRBV28 and TRBJ2-3, reads DVKVTQSSRYLVKRTGEKVFLECVQDMDHENMFWYRQDPGLGLRLIYFSYDVKMKEKGDIPEGYSVSREKKERFSLILESASTNQTSMYLCASSTETGYITDTQYFGPGTRLTVL.

To note about this clone: The same CDR3 also results from other DNA sequences found in this sample. The rearrangement joins TRBV3-1 (or the pseudogene TRBV3-2) to TRBJ2-5, with unresolved D. The CDR3 runs to 12 residues. V lost 0 bases and J lost 5, with 4 bases in between. Germline V gives CDR1 LGHDT, CDR2 YNNKEL (reference sequence). The CDR3 loop reads CASSQDRETQYF. CDR3 in DNA: TGTGCCAGCAGCCAAGACCGGGAGACCCAGTACTTC.

V is TRBV27 and J is TRBJ2-7, with 7 bases that match TRBD1. CDR1 and CDR2 from the germline V gene are MNHEY and SMNVEV (reference sequence). CDR3 length equals 16 residues. J was trimmed by 0 bases and V by 5 bases; bases with no gene match: 10. CDR3: CASSPYRDSSSYEQYF. For the CDR3, the DNA is TGTGCCAGCAGTCCATACCGGGACAGCAGCTCCTACGAGCAGTACTTC.

V usage is TRBV19 and J usage is TRBJ2-2; maybe TRBD2 (6 bases). CDR3 size: 15 residues. Germline values: CDR1 LNHDA, CDR2 SQIVND (reference sequence). The V end lost 5 bases, the J end lost 5 bases, and 15 bases lay between the germline ends. The CDR3 sequence is CASSVMAGPTGELFF. CDR3 sequence (DNA): TGTGCCAGTAGTGTGATGGCGGGGCCTACCGGGGAGCTGTTTTTT.